This T cell receptor beta chain comes out of a study of T cell responses to AZD1222 COVID-19 vaccine. Concerning this clone itself: Its specificity is not known.

Method: immunoSEQ multiplex PCR; TCRdb's copy keeps in-frame clones and lacks some. The table records approximately 180,000 clones, 75% to 95% of them present only once. V lost 0 bases and J lost 2, with 15 bases in between. The CDR3 contains 16 residues. Per germline, CDR1 SGHRS and CDR2 YFSETQ. Whole-study results and caveats: Dominant CD4 TCR responses targeted spike regions 160-218 and 743-854.

This chain joins TRBV5-1 and TRBJ2-7, with D maybe TRBD1 (5 bases). Material: peripheral blood, obtained on day 0 of AZD1222 vaccination. The receptor comes from an adult in good health. The CDR3 DNA reads TGCGCCAGCAGCTTGGGACTCCTCAGGGCCACCTACGAGCAGTACTTC. Its protein product is CASSLGLLRATYEQYF. Complete variable domain (other parts from reference TRBV5-1 and TRBJ2-7): KAGVTQTPRYLIKTRGQQVTLSCSPISGHRSVSWYQQTPGQGLQFLFEYFSETQRNKGNFPGRFSGRQFSNSRSEMNVSTLELGDSALYLCASSLGLLRATYEQYFGPGTRLTVT.